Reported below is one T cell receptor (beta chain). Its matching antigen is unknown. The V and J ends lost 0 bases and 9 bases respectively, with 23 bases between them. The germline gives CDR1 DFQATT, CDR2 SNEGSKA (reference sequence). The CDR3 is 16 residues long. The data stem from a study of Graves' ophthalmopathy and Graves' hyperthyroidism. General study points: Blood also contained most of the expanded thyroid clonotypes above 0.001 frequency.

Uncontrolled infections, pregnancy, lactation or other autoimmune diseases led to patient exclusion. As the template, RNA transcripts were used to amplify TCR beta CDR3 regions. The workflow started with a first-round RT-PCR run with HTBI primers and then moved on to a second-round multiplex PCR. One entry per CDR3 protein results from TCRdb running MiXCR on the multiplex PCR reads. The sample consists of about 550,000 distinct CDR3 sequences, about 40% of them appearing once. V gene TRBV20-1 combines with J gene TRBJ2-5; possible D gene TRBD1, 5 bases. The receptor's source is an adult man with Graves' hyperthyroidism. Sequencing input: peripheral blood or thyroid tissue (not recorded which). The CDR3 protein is CSARDRSGHSNQPQYF. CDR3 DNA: TGCAGTGCTAGAGATCGATCAGGGCATAGCAATCAGCCCCAGTACTTC.